This section outlines one T cell receptor (beta chain) sequence together with its context. The antigen it recognizes is unknown. One base away there is no much larger clone; base qualities are not given. This sample is part of a study of blood T cell repertoires in COVID-19 (dated by TCRdb to about 2020). Describing the broader study: The collaborator samples originated in the United States, Italy and Spain and spanned the acute and convalescent phases of COVID-19. The sample metadata nearly always contained a de-identified subject ID, COVID-19 status, age in years and sex. The repertoires were released in a freely available public database meant as a resource for research on the immune response to SARS-CoV-2. Samples were obtained from the ongoing ImmuneRACE study (first 160 participants) and from about 1,300 subjects provided by 6 global collaborators. Where available, HLA class I and class II types were obtained from metadata supplied by the sample provider rather than from assay-based typing. The prospective study material was composed of cDNA or gDNA derived from T cells, B-cell-depleted T cells, or PBMCs. Subjects who had been exposed to COVID-19, were actively infected with it, or had recovered from it provided the deeply sampled blood TCRbeta repertoires that made up the dataset.

Whole blood was collected in K2EDTA tubes by collaborating institutions according to the institutions' own protocols. For TCRbeta analysis, collaborators shipped samples as frozen whole blood, isolated PBMCs, or DNA extracted from either of those sample types. Looking up the germline V gene yields CDR1 SGHTA and CDR2 FQGNSA. Reading from cysteine to phenylalanine, the CDR3 counts 15 amino acids. Only the CDR3 portion is preserved as DNA: 45 bases, with reading frame beginning at the first base. The germline V and J ends show losses of 3 bases and 7 bases respectively, and no gene match explains 3 bases of the junction. The immunoSEQ Assay, a bias-controlled multiplex PCR, was used to amplify TCRbeta CDR3 regions from genomic DNA. Per the source publication's procedure: The number of nucleated cells in each sample was estimated from the amplification of reference gene primers within the assay. Sequence reads were collapsed and filtered to measure the absolute abundance of every unique TCRbeta CDR3 rearrangement. For each sample, productive Simpson clonality was calculated by taking the square root of Simpson's diversity index across productive rearrangements. TCRdb holds this immuneACCESS table with in-frame rearrangements only. Some clones are missing; in checked studies, unresolved V genes explain under half, and the rest has no known cause. From that table come the V and J calls and clone size; the DNA was used to work out D and trimming. Recorded for this sample are roughly 100,000 clones; roughly 90% of them occurred a single time. The ten largest clonotypes hold roughly 3.6% of the sample.

What the research found in general, with its limitations: The quantity of clinical and demographic metadata differed by source and by participant and was supplied without curation.

The source of this sequence is a woman in her sixties with acute or convalescent COVID-19. The rearrangement combines TRBV7-2 with TRBJ1-6; 10 middle bases align to TRBD1. The specimen was peripheral blood. The nucleotides are TGTGCCAGCAGCTTTTGGACAGGGGGGAATTCACCCCTCCACTTT. Its coded protein is CASSFWTGGNSPLHF.